This T cell receptor (beta chain) stems from a study of T cells expressing NK-cell markers (TCRdb year 2020). Notes on the research overall: Several donors provided sorted CD3+CD56+NKG2C+, CD3+CD56+NKG2C- and CD3+CD56-NKG2C+ T-cell subsets, whose TCR beta-chain repertoires were profiled. Among the eight sequenced donors, only one was HCMV-seronegative, while the other seven were HCMV-seropositive. Randomly selected healthy volunteers, three men and five women, were used as the eight sequenced donors. Libraries were sequenced as 2 x 150 bp reads on Illumina HiSeq 2000/2500, MiSeq or NextSeq. The investigation overall reported the following: Those dominant clonotypes were again the most abundant among CD3+CD56-NKG2C+ cells in a few donors, at roughly 25-65%. For more than 5 donors, the dominant CD3+CD56+NKG2C+ clonotypes were among the top 10 CD8+ clonotypes and accounted for 1.0-7.0% of CD8+ T cells. Whether the expanded NKG2C-expressing T cell clones were specific for HCMV antigens remained unclear.

Reading the germline V gene gives CDR1 MGHRA and CDR2 YSYEKL. The CDR3 goes from the cysteine to the phenylalanine over 17 residues. No DNA is given. The instrument was an Illumina HiSeq 2000. TCR beta cDNA libraries were made by 5'RACE template switching that added a universal primer site and unique molecular identifiers. Synthesis of cDNA was primed from the TCR beta constant segment and was followed by two consecutive PCR amplification steps. On the study's bioinformatics: Reads were demultiplexed and grouped by UMI with MIGEC, and clonotypes were assembled and quantified with MiTCR. Only TCR cDNA sequences supported by at least two reads were kept to exclude erroneous sequences. The tcR package was used for downstream repertoire analysis, with clonotypes matched between fractions based on CDR3 nucleotide sequence plus V segment. VDJmatch was used to annotate antigen specificity against VDJdb, with one amino acid substitution allowed in CDR3. Reprocessed by TCRdb, the reads give a single entry per CDR3 protein sequence, without DNA. What appears here as the V and J calls and clone size reflects TCRdb's work, not the paper's. This specimen's table enumerates 500,000 to 700,000 distinct CDR3 sequences. The ten largest clones take up approximately 3.6% of the sample.

To note about this clonotype: Its antigen remains unidentified.

HCMV-specific IgG was detected in serum with a commercial ELISA kit to determine HCMV serostatus. Peripheral blood mononuclear cells were isolated from blood by Ficoll density gradient centrifugation. Source material: blood T cells: a sorted CD56 or NKG2C T cell subset, CD4+ or CD8+ T cells, or bulk PBMC T cells (not recorded which). The V and J segments used are TRBV4-1 and TRBJ2-5; checking the TCRdb D call of TRBD1 is not possible without DNA. The TCR sequence derives from a man between 18 and 29 years old in good health. Donor details come from another sample of the same person, matched by shared clones. The CDR3 sequence is CASSQGPSPTGGETQYF.